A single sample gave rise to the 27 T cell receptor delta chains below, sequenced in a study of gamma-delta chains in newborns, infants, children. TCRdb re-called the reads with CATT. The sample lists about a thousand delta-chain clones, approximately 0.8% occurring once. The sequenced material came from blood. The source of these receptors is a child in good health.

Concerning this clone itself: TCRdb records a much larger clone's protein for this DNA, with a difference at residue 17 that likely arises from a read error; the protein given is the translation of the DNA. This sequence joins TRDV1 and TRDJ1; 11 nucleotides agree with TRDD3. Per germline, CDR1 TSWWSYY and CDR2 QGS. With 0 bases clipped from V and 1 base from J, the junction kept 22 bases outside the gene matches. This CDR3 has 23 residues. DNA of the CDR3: TGTGCTCTTGGGGAACTAGGCTCTCGGGGTCTCTGGGGGATACTCGAGCTCACCGATAAACTCATCTTT. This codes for CALGELGSRGLWGILELTDKLIF.

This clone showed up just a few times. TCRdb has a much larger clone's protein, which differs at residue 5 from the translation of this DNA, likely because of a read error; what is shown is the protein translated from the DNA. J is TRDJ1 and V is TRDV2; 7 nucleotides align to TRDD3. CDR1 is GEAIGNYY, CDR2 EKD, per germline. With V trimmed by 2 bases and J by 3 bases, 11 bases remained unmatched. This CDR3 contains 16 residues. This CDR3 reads CACDIVGDKLPDKLIF. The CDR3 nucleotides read TGTGCCTGTGACATCGTTGGGGATAAGCTCCCCGATAAACTCATCTTT.

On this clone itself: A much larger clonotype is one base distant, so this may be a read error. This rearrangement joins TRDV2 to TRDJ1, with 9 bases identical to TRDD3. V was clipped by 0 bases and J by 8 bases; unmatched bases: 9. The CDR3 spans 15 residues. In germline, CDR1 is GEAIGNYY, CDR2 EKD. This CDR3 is CACDTAGLGDRKLIF. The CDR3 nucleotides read TGTGCCTGTGACACCGCGGGATTGGGGGATAGGAAACTCATCTTT.

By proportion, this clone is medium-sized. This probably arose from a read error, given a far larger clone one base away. DNA for the CDR3: TGTGCCTGTGGCGCAGTAGGCGTGGTGGGGGTCGACACCGATAAACTCATCTTT. It specifies CACGAVGVVGVDTDKLIF. The V gene is TRDV2, the J gene TRDJ1, with D possibly being TRDD3 (6 bases). The CDR3 loop spans 18 amino acids. Trimming took 5 bases from V and 0 from J, leaving 24 bases between them. The V gene's germline CDR1 is GEAIGNYY and CDR2 EKD.

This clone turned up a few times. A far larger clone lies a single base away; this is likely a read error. The chain's CDR3 is CACDTVVGAQPRGLTF. As DNA, the CDR3 is TGTGCCTGTGACACTGTGGTGGGGGCCCAACCCCGCGGACTCACCTTT. This chain connects TRDV2 to TRDJ1; D perhaps matches TRDD3 (6 bases). This CDR3 is built from 16 residues. The V gene's germline CDR1 is GEAIGNYY and CDR2 EKD.

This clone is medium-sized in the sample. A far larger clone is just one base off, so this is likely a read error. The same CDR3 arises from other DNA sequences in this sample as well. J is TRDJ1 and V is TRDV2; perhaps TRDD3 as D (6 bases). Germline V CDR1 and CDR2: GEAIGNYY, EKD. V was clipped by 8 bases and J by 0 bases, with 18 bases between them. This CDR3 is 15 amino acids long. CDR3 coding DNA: TGTGCCTTATGGCGACTAGGGGATTACACCGATAAACTCATCTTT. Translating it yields CALWRLGDYTDKLIF.

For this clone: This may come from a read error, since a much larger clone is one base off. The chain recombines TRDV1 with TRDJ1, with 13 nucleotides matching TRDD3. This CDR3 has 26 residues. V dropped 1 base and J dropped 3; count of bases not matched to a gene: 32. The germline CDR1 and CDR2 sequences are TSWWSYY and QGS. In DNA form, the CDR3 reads TGTGCTCTTGGGGAACCTCCCAAGCCTCCTACGGTTATACTGGGGGATACGCTGATCTCCGCCGATAAACTCATCTTT. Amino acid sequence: CALGEPPKPPTVILGDTLISADKLIF.

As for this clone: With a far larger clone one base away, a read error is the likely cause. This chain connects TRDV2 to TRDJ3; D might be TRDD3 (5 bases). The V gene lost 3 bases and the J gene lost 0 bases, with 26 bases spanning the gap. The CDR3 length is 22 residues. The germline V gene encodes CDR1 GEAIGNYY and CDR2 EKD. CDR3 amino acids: CACDSMGSVLVDHSWDTRQMFF. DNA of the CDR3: TGTGCCTGTGACTCCATGGGATCCGTCTTGGTGGATCACTCCTGGGACACCCGACAGATGTTTTTC.

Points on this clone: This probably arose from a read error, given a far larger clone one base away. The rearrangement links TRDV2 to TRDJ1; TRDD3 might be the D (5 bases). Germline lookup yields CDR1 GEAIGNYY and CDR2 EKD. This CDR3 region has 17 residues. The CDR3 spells CARDTVSGAEYTDKLIF. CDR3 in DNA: TGTGCCCGTGACACCGTATCGGGGGCCGAGTACACCGATAAACTCATCTTT.

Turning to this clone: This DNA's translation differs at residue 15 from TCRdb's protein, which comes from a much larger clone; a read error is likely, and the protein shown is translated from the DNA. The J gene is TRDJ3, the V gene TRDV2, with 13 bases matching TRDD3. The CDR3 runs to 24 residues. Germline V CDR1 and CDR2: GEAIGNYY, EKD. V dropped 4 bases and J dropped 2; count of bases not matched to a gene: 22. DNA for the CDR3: TGTGCCTGTGATCCCGTACTGGGGGATACGCTAGGAGAGGGTAGGGCCTGGGACACCCGACAGATGTTTTTC. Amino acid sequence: CACDPVLGDTLGEGRAWDTRQMFF.

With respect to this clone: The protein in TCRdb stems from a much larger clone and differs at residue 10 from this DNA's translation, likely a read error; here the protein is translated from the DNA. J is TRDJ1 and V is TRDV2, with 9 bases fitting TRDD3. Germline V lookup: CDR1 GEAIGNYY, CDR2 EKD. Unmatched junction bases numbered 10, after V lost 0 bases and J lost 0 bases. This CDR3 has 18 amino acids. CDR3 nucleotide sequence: TGTGCCTGTGACACCGCGTACTGGGGGACACGGTACACCGATAAACTCATCTTT. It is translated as CACDTAYWGTRYTDKLIF.

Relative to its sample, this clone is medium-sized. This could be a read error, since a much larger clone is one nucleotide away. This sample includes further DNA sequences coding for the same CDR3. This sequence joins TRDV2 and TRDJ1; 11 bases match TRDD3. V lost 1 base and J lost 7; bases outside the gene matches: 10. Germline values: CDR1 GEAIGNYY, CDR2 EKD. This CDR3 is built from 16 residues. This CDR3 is CACDTLGDTRRGKLIF. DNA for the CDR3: TGTGCCTGTGACACGTTGGGGGATACGCGGAGGGGTAAACTCATCTTT.

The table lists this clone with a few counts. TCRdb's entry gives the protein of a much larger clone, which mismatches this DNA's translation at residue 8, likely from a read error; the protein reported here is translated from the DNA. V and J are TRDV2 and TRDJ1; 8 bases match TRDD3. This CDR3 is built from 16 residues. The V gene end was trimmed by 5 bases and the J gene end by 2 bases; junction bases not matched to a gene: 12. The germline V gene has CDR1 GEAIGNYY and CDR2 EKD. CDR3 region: CACVLGDPQWTDKLIF. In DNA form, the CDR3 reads TGTGCCTGTGTGCTGGGGGACCCCCAGTGGACCGATAAACTCATCTTT.

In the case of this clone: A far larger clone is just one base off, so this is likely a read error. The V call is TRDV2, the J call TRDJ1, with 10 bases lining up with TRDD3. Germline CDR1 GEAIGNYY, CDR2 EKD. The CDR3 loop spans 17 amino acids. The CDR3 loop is CARDGMGDTVGSDKLIF. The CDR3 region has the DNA TGTGCCCGTGACGGGATGGGGGATACTGTAGGCTCCGATAAACTCATCTTT.

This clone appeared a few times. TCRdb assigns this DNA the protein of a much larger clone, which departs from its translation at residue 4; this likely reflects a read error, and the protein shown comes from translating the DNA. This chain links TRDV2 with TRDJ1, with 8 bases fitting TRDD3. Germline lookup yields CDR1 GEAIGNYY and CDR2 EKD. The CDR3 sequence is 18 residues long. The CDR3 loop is CACYTVSSGGSYTDKLIF. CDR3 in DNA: TGTGCCTGTTACACCGTATCAAGTGGGGGATCGTACACCGATAAACTCATCTTT.

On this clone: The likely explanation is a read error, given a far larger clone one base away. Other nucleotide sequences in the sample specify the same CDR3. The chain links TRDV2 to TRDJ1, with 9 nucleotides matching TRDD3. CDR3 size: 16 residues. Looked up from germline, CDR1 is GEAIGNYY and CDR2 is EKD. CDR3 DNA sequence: TGTGCCTGTGACCGACTGGGGGACATGTACACTGATAAACTCATCTTT. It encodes CACDRLGDMYTDKLIF.

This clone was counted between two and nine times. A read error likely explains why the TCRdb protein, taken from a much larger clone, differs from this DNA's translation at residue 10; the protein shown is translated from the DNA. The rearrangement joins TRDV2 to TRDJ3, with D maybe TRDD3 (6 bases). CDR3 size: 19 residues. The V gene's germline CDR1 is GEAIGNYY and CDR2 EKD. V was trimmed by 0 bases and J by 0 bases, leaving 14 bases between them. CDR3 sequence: CACDTVGDENSWDTRQMFF. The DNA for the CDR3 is TGTGCCTGTGACACCGTCGGGGATGAGAACTCCTGGGACACCCGACAGATGTTTTTC.

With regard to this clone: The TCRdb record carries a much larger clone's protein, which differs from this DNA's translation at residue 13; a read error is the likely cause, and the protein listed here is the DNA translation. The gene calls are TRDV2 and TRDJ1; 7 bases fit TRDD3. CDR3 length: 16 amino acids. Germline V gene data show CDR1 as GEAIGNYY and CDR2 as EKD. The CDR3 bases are TGTGCCTGTGACACCGTTGGGGATAAGCTCCCCGATAGACTCATCTTT. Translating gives CACDTVGDKLPDRLIF.

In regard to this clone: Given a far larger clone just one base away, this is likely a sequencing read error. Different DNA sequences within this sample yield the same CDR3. CDR3 bases: TGTGCCTGTGACCCCGCAGGGGCTGGGGGAAACAGGCCCGATAAACTCATCTTT. Amino acids: CACDPAGAGGNRPDKLIF. The chain recombines TRDV2 with TRDJ1; TRDD3 matches at 8 bases. Germline V gene data show CDR1 as GEAIGNYY and CDR2 as EKD. J was trimmed by 3 bases and V by 3 bases; bases with no gene match: 17. The CDR3 extends over 18 amino acids.

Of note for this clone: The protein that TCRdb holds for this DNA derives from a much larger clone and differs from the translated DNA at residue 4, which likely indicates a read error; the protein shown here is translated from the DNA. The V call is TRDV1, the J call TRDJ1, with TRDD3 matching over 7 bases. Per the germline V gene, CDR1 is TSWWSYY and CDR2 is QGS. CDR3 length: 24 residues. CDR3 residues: CALEELRPASALLGELLYTDKLIF. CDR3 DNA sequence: TGTGCTCTTGAGGAACTACGGCCCGCGTCCGCTTTGTTGGGGGAGTTATTGTACACCGATAAACTCATCTTT.

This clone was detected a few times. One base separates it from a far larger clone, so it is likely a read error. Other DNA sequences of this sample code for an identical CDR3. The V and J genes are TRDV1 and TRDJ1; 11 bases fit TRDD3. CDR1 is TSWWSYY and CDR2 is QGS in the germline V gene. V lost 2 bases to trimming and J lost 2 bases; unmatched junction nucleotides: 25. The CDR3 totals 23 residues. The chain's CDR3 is CALGETRALLRLAGGYFTDKLIF. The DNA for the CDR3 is TGTGCTCTTGGGGAAACTAGGGCACTACTACGACTTGCTGGGGGATACTTTACCGATAAACTCATCTTT.

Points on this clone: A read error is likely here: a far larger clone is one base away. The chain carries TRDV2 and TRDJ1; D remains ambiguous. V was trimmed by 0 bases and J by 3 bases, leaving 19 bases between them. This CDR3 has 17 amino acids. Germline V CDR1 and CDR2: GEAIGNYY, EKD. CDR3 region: CACDTVAGPKYADKLIF. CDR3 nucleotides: TGTGCCTGTGACACCGTGGCGGGGCCTAAGTACGCCGATAAACTCATCTTT.

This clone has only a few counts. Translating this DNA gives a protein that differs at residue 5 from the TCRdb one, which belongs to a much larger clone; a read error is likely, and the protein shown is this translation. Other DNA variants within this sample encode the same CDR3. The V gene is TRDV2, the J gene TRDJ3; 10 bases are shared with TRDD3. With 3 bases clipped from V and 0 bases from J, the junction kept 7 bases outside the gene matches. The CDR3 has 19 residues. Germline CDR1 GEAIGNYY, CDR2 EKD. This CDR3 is CACDATGGSSSWDTRQMFF. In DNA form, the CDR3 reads TGTGCCTGTGACGCGACTGGGGGATCCAGCTCCTGGGACACCCGACAGATGTTTTTC.

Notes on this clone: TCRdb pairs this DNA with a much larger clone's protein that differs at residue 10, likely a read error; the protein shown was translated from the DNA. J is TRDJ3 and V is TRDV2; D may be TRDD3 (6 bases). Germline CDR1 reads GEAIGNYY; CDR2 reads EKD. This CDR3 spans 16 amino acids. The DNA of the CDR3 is TGTGCCTGTGACACCCCTAGCTCCTGGGGCACCCGACAGATGTTTTTC. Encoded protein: CACDTPSSWGTRQMFF.

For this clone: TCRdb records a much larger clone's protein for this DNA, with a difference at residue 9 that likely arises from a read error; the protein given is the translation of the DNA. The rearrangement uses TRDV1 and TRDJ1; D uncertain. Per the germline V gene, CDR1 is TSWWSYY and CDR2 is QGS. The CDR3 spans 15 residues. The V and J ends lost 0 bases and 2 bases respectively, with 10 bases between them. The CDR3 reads CALGELQRGTDKLIF. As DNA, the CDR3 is TGTGCTCTTGGGGAACTTCAGAGGGGTACCGATAAACTCATCTTT.

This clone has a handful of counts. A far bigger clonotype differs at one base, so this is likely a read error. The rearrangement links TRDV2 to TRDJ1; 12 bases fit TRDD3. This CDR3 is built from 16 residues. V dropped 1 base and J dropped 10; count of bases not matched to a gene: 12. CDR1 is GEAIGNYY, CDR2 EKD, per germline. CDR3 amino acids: CACDTLGDTRRGRLIF. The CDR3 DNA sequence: TGTGCCTGTGACACGCTGGGGGATACGCGGAGGGGTAGACTCATCTTT.

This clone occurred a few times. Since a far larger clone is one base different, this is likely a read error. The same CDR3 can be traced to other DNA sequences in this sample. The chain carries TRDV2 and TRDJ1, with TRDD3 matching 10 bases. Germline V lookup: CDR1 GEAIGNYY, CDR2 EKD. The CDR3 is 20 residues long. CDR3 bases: TGTGCCTGCGACACCGTTACTGGGGGATCCTCGTCAGGGGACACCGATAAACTCATCTTT. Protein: CACDTVTGGSSSGDTDKLIF.